This TCR beta chain was profiled in a study of CD8 T cells in Susac syndrome. cDNA came from roughly 0.53 to 1 ug RNA primed by random hexamers. Using its own MiXCR run on the immunoSEQ multiplex PCR reads, TCRdb lists one record per CDR3 protein. This table has around 71,000 distinct CDR3 sequences, 96% appearing once. The CDR3 consists of 15 residues. V gave up 6 bases and J gave up 9 bases, with 21 bases separating them. The germline gives CDR1 KGHSH, CDR2 LQKENI. V is TRBV18 and J is TRBJ2-4; perhaps D is TRBD1 or TRBD2 (5 bases each). This sequence was found in a human donor with multiple sclerosis. The specimen was CD4+ T cells from PBMCs. The CDR3 sequence: CASSLKRDPVSIQYF. CDR3 DNA sequence: TGTGCCAGCTCCCTTAAAAGGGACCCTGTTTCCATTCAGTACTTC.